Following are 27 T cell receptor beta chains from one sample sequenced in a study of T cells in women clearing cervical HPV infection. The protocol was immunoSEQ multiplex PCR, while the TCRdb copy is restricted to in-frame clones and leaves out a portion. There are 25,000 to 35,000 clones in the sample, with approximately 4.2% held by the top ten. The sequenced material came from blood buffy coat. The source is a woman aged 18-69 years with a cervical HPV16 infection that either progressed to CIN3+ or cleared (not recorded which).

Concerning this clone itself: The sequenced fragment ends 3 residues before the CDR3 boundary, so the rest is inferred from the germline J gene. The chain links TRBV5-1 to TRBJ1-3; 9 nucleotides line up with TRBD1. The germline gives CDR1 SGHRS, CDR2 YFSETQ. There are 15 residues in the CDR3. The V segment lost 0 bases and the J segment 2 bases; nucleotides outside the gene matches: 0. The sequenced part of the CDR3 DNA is TGCGCCAGCAGCTTGGGGACAGGGGCTGGAAACACC. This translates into CASSLGTGAGNT. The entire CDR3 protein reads CASSLGTGAGNTIYF.

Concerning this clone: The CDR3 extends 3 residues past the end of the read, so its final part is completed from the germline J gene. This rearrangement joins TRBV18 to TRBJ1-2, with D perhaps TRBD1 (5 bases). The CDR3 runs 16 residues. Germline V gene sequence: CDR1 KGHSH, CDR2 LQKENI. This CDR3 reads CASSPMEGNPSWGYTF. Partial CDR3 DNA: TGTGCCAGCTCACCAATGGAGGGGAACCCCTCTTGGGGC.

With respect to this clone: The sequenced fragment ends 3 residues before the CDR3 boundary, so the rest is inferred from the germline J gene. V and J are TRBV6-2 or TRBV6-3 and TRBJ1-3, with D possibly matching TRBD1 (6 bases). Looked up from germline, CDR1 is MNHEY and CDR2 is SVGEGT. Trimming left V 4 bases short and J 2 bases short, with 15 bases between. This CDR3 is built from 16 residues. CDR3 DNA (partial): TGTGCCAGCAGTTCGTATTACAGGGCGGCTGGAAACACC. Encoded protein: CASSSYYRAAGNT. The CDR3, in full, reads CASSSYYRAAGNTIYF.

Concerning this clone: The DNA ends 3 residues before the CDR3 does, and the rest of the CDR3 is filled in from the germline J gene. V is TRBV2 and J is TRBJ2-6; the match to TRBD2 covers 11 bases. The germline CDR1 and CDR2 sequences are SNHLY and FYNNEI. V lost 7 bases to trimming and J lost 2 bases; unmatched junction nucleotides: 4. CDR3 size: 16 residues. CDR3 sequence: CASKIAGGPGANVLTF. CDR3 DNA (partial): TGTGCCAGCAAAATAGCGGGAGGGCCTGGGGCCAACGTC.

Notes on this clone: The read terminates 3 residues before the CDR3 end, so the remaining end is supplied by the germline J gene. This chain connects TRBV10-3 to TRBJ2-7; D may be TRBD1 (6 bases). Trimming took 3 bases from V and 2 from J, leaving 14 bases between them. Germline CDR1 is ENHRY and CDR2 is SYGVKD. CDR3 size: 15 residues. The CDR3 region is CAISEGQGSAYEQYF. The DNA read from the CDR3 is TGTGCCATCAGTGAAGGGCAGGGGTCCGCCTACGAG.

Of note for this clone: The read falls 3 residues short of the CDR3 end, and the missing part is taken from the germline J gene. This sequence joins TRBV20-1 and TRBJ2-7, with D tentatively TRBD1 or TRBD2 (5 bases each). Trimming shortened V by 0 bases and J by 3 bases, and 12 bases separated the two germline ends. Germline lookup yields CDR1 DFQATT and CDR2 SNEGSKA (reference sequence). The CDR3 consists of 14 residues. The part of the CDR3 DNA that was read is TGCAGTGCTAGAGATGGGTTGAGGGGCTACGAG. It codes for CSARDGLRGYE. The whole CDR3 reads CSARDGLRGYEQYF.

CDR3: CASSPGLAGGNEQFF. The part of the CDR3 DNA that was read is TGTGCCAGCTCACCGGGACTAGCGGGAGGCAATGAG. This sequence joins TRBV18 and TRBJ2-1, with 15 bases aligning to TRBD2. The CDR3 end lies 3 residues beyond the end of the read and is filled in from the germline J gene. V was clipped by 3 bases and J by 6 bases; unmatched bases: 0. CDR1 is KGHSH, CDR2 LQKENI, per germline. The CDR3 is 15 amino acids.

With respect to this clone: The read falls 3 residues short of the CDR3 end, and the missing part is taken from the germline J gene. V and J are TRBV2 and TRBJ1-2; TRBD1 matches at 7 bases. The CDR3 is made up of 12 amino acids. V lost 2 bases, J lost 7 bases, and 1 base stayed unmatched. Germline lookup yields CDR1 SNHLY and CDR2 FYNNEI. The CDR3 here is CASSEQGVGYTF. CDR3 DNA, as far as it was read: TGTGCCAGCAGTGAACAGGGGGTTGGC.

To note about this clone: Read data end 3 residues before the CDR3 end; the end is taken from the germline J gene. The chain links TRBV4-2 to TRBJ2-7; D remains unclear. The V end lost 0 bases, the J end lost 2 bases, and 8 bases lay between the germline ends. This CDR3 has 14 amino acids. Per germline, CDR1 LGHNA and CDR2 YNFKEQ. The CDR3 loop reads CASSQEILPYEQYF. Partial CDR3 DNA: TGTGCCAGCAGCCAAGAGATCCTACCCTACGAG.

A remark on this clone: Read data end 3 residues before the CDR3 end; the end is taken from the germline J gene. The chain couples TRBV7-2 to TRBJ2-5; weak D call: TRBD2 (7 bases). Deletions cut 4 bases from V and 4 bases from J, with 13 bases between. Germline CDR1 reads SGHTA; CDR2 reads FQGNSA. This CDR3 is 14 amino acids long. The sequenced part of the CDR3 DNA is TGTGCCAGCAGCTACGGGGGGCTACGAGAGACC. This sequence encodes CASSYGGLRET. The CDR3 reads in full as CASSYGGLRETQYF.

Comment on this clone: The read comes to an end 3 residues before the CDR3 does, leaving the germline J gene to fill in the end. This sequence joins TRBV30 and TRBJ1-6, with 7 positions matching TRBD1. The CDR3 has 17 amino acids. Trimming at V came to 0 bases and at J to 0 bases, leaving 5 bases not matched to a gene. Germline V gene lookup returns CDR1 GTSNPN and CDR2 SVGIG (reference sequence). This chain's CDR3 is CAWSVQGSLSYNSPLHF. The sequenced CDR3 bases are TGTGCCTGGAGTGTACAGGGGTCCCTCTCCTATAATTCACCC.

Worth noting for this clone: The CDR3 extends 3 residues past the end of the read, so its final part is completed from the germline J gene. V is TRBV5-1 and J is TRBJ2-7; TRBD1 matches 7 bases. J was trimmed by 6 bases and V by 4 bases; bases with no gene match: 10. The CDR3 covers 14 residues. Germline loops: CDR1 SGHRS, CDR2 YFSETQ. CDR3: CASSPGGNPLEQYF. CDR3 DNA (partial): TGCGCCAGCAGCCCAGGGGGAAACCCCCTCGAG.

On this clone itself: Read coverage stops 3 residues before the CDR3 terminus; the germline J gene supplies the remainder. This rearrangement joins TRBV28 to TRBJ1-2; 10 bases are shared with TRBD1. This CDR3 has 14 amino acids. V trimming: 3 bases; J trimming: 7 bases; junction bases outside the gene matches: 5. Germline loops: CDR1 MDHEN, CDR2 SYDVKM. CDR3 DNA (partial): TGTGCCAGCAGTTTGGGGACAGGGGACGCTGGC. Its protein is CASSLGTGDAG. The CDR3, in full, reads CASSLGTGDAGYTF.

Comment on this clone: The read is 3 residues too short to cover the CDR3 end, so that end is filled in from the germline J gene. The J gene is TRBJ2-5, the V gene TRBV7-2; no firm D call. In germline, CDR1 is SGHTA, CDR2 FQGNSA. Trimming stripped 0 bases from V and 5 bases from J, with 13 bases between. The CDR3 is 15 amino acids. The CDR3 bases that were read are TGTGCCAGCAGCTTAGCATTGGCGGCGTGGGAGACC. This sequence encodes CASSLALAAWET. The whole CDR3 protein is CASSLALAAWETQYF.

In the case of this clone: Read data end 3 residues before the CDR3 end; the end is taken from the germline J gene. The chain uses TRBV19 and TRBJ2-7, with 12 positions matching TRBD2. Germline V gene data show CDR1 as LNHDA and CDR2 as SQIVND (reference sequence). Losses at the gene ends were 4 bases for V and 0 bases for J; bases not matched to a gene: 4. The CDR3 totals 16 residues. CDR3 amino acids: CASSSTSGRYSYEQYF. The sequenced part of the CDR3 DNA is TGTGCCAGTAGTAGTACTAGCGGGAGGTACTCCTACGAG. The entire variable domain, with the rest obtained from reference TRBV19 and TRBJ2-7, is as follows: DGGITQSPKYLFRKEGQNVTLSCEQNLNHDAMYWYRQDPGQGLRLIYYSQIVNDFQKGDIAEGYSVSREKKESFPLTVTSAQKNPTAFYLCASSSTSGRYSYEQYFGPGTRLTVT.

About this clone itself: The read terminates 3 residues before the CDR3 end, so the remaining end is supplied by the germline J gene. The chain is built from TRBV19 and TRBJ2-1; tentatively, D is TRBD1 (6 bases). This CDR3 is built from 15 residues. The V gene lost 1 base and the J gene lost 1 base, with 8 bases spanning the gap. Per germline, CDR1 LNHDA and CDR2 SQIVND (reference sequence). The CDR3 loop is CASSIGQGSYNEQFF. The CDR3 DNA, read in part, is TGTGCCAGTAGTATAGGCCAGGGGTCCTACAATGAG.

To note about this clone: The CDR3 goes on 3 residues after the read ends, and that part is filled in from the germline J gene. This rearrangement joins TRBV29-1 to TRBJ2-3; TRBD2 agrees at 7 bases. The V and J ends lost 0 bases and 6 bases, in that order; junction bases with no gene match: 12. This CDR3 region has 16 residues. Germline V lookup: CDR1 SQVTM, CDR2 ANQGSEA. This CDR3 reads CSVEDLIGGSGDTQYF. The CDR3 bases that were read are TGCAGCGTTGAAGATCTAATAGGCGGGAGTGGGGATACG.

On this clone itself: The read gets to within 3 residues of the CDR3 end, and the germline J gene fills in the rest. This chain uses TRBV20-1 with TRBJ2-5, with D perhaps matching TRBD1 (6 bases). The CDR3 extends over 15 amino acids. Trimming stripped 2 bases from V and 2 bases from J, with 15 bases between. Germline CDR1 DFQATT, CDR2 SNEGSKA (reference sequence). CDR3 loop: CSARSPRGRQETQYF. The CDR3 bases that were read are TGCAGTGCTAGAAGCCCTAGGGGGAGACAAGAGACC.

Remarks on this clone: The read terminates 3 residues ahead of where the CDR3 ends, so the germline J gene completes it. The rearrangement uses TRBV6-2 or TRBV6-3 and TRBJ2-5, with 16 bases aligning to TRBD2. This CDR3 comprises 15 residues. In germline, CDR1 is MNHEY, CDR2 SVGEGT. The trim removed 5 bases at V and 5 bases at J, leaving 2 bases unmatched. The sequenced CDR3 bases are TGTGCCAGCAGTGGGGGACTAGCGGGAGGGGAGACC. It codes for CASSGGLAGGET. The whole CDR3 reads CASSGGLAGGETQYF.

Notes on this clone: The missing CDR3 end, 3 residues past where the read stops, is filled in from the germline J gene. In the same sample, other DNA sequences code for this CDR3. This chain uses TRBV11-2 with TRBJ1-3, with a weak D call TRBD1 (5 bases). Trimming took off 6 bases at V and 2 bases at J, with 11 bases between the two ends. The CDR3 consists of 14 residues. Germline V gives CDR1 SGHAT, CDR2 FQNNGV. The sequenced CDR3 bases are TGTGCCAGCAGTTTGCAGGGTACTGGAAACACC. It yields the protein CASSLQGTGNT. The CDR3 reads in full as CASSLQGTGNTIYF.

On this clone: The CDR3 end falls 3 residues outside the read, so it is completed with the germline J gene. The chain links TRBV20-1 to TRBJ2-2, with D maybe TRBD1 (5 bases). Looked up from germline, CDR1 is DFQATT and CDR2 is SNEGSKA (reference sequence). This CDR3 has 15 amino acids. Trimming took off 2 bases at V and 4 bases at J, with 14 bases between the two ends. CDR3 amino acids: CSARRADTLTGELFF. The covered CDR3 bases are TGCAGTGCTAGAAGGGCGGACACCCTCACCGGGGAG.

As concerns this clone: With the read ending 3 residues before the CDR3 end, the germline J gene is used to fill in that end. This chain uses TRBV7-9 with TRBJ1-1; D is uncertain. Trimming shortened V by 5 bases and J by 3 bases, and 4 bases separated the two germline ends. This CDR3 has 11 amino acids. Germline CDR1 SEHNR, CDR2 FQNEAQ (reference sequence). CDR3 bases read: TGTGCCAGCAGCCGGGACACTGAA. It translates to CASSRDTE. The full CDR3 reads CASSRDTEAFF.

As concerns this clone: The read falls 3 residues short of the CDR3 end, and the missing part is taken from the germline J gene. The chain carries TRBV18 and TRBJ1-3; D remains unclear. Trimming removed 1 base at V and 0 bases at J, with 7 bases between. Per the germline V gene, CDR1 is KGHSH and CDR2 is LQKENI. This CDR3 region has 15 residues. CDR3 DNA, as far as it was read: TGTGCCAGCTCACCACAGGGTACCTCTGGAAACACC. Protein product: CASSPQGTSGNT. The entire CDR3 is CASSPQGTSGNTIYF.

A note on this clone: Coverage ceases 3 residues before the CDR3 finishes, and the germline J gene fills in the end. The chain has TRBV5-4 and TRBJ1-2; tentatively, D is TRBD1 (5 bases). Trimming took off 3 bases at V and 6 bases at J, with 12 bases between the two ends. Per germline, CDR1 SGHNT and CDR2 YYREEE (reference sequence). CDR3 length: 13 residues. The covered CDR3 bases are TGTGCCAGCAGCTCCGCAGGGATGAATGGC. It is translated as CASSSAGMNG. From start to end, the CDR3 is CASSSAGMNGYTF.

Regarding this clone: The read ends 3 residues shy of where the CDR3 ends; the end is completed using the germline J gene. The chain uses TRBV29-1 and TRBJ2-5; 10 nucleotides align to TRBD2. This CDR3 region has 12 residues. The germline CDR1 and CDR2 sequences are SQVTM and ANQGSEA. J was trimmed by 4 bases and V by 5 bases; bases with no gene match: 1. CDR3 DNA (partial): TGCAGCGTTATAGCGGGAGGAGAGACC. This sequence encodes CSVIAGGET. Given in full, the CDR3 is CSVIAGGETQYF.

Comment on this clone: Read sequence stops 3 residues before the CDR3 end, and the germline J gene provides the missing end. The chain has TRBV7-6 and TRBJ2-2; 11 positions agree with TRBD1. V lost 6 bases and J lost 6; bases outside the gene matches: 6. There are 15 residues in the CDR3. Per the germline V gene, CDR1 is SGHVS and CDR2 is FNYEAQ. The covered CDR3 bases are TGTGCCAGCAGTCCTGGACAGGGGGCGTCCGGGGAG. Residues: CASSPGQGASGE. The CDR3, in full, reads CASSPGQGASGELFF. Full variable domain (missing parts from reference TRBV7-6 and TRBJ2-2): GAGVSQSPRYKVTKRGQDVALRCDPISGHVSLYWYRQALGQGPEFLTYFNYEAQQDKSGLPNDRFSAERPEGSISTLTIQRTEQRDSAMYRCASSPGQGASGELFFGEGSRLTVL.

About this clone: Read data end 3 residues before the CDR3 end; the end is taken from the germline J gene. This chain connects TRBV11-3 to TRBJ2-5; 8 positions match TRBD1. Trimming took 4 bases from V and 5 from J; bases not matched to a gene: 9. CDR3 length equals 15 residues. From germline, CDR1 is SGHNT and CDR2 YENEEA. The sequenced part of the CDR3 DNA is TGTGCCAGCAGCTCGGGACAGGTTGGGGGGGAGACC. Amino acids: CASSSGQVGGET. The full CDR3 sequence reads CASSSGQVGGETQYF.